The 21 T cell receptor beta chains below come from one sample, sequenced in a study of T cell changes during pregnancy in multiple sclerosis. The table came from immunoSEQ multiplex PCR; TCRdb's copy has only in-frame clones and leaves some out. The table has fewer than 55,000 clones, 70% to 90% seen once. Sequencing used peripheral blood, obtained in the first trimester of pregnancy. Receptors originate from a female donor with multiple sclerosis, enrolled in a pregnancy study.

Only a few counts were recorded for this clone. The CDR3: CASSTTGDNEQFF. The CDR3 bases are TGTGCCAGCAGCACTACAGGGGACAATGAGCAGTTCTTC. The rearrangement joins TRBV6-6 to TRBJ2-1, with TRBD1 identical over 7 bases. Germline loops: CDR1 MNHNY, CDR2 SVGAGI (reference sequence). V was clipped by 6 bases and J by 5 bases; unmatched bases: 4. This CDR3 is 13 amino acids long.

This chain uses TRBV5-4 with TRBJ1-2; D might be TRBD1 (5 bases). With 5 bases removed from V and 5 bases from J, the gap between germline ends came to 16 bases. CDR3 length: 14 amino acids. Germline lookup yields CDR1 SGHNT and CDR2 YYREEE (reference sequence). CDR3 nucleotide sequence: TGTGCCAGCAGGCCGACCGGGACTGCATATGGCTACACCTTC. Protein product: CASRPTGTAYGYTF.

The gene calls are TRBV6-5 and TRBJ1-1; D is unresolved. The CDR3 runs to 15 residues. V was clipped by 2 bases and J by 0 bases, with 10 bases between them. Germline CDR1 is MNHEY and CDR2 is SVGAGI. The CDR3 loop reads CASSYLDSMNTEAFF. The CDR3 bases are TGTGCCAGCAGTTACCTCGACTCCATGAACACTGAAGCTTTCTTT.

The chain uses TRBV4-1 and TRBJ2-3; 9 nucleotides align to TRBD1. Germline-derived CDR1 and CDR2 are MGHRA and YSYEKL. V lost 3 bases and J lost 3; bases outside the gene matches: 7. The length of the CDR3 is 16 residues. CDR3 in DNA: TGCGCCAGCAGCCAGCGCCCCGGACAGGGGACAGATACGCAGTATTTT. It encodes CASSQRPGQGTDTQYF.

This sequence joins TRBV5-1 and TRBJ1-6; 7 nucleotides align to TRBD1. V trimming: 2 bases; J trimming: 7 bases; junction bases outside the gene matches: 9. CDR1 and CDR2 from the germline V gene are SGHRS and YFSETQ. This CDR3 has 16 amino acids. The CDR3 DNA follows: TGCGCCAGCAGCTTCGGACCGGGACAGATAAATTCACCCCTCCACTTT. Translating it yields CASSFGPGQINSPLHF.

The chain links TRBV19 to TRBJ1-2, with unresolved D. The CDR3 is made up of 16 amino acids. Germline V lookup: CDR1 LNHDA, CDR2 SQIVND (reference sequence). With 1 base removed from V and 4 bases from J, the gap between germline ends came to 16 bases. The CDR3 here is CASSIGAGRSSYGYTF. CDR3 nucleotides: TGTGCCAGTAGTATAGGAGCGGGTAGATCCTCCTATGGCTACACCTTC.

In its sample, this clone was seen once. The genes are TRBV28 and TRBJ2-7; TRBD1 matches 8 bases. The CDR3 covers 14 residues. V was clipped by 8 bases and J by 5 bases; unmatched bases: 11. In germline, CDR1 is MDHEN, CDR2 SYDVKM. Here the CDR3 reads CASYEGTGLHEQYF. In DNA, the CDR3 is TGTGCCAGCTACGAAGGGACAGGTCTACACGAGCAGTACTTC.

J is TRBJ1-1 and V is TRBV5-8; TRBD1 is a possible D gene (5 bases). V lost 4 bases to trimming and J lost 1 base, with 14 bases between them. Germline V CDR1 and CDR2: SGHTS, YDEGEE. The CDR3 has 15 amino acids. Here the CDR3 reads CASSRGGRENTEAFF. CDR3 in DNA: TGTGCCAGCAGCAGGGGAGGGCGGGAGAACACTGAAGCTTTCTTT.

The chain combines TRBV4-1 with TRBJ2-7, with D possibly matching TRBD1 (5 bases). Germline V gene lookup returns CDR1 MGHRA and CDR2 YSYEKL. V was cut by 1 base and J by 2 bases, with 27 bases left in between. The CDR3 length is 20 residues. CDR3 nucleotides: TGCGCCAGCAGCCAAGCCTTTATACCAGGGTCCCCCCTCCCCCCCTACGAGCAGTACTTC. Translated: CASSQAFIPGSPLPPYEQYF.

This clone was seen only a few times. The rearrangement joins TRBV10-1 to TRBJ1-1; D gene ambiguous. V was trimmed by 2 bases and J by 4 bases, leaving 8 bases between them. Germline V gene sequence: CDR1 WNHNN, CDR2 SYGVQD (reference sequence). This CDR3 has 13 residues. CDR3 sequence (DNA): TGCGCCAGCAGTGAGAGAAGCCGCACTGAAGCTTTCTTT. The encoded protein is CASSERSRTEAFF.

The chain combines TRBV28 with TRBJ1-4; 7 bases line up with TRBD1. The junction had 3 bases not matched to a gene; V was cut back by 6 bases and J by 5 bases. This CDR3 is built from 13 residues. In germline, CDR1 is MDHEN, CDR2 SYDVKM. In DNA form, the CDR3 reads TGTGCCAGCAGGGACAGGATGAATGAAAAACTGTTTTTT. It specifies CASRDRMNEKLFF.

The genes are TRBV5-1 and TRBJ2-7; 10 nucleotides agree with TRBD2. The CDR3 is 14 residues long. Germline V gene lookup returns CDR1 SGHRS and CDR2 YFSETQ. After removal of 1 base from V and 4 bases from J, the junction contained 2 bases not matched to a gene. This CDR3 is CASSLRTSGYEQYF. Written as DNA, the CDR3 is TGCGCCAGCAGCTTGCGGACTAGCGGATACGAGCAGTACTTC. The full variable domain, in which reference TRBV5-1 and TRBJ2-7 provide the parts outside the CDR3, is KAGVTQTPRYLIKTRGQQVTLSCSPISGHRSVSWYQQTPGQGLQFLFEYFSETQRNKGNFPGRFSGRQFSNSRSEMNVSTLELGDSALYLCASSLRTSGYEQYFGPGTRLTVT.

This chain joins TRBV19 and TRBJ2-2, with D possibly TRBD1 on 6 matching bases. CDR1 and CDR2 (germline): LNHDA, SQIVND (reference sequence). V was pared by 4 bases and J by 0 bases, with 12 bases between. The CDR3 is made up of 16 amino acids. Written as DNA, the CDR3 is TGTGCCAGTAGTACATACAGGGCGGCGAACACCGGGGAGCTGTTTTTT. It yields the protein CASSTYRAANTGELFF.

The chain is built from TRBV5-6 and TRBJ2-4; 7 bases are a match to TRBD1. V was pared by 1 base and J by 0 bases, with 10 bases of the junction left unmatched. Germline V gene sequence: CDR1 SGHDT, CDR2 YYEEEE. The CDR3 extends over 18 amino acids. CDR3 DNA: TGTGCCAGCAGCTTGAGACAGGGTGAACCCATAGCCAAAAACATTCAGTACTTC. Its protein product is CASSLRQGEPIAKNIQYF.

The chain couples TRBV10-3 to TRBJ2-5; 11 bases are shared with TRBD1. The CDR3 is 14 residues long. CDR1 is ENHRY, CDR2 SYGVKD, per germline. The V and J ends lost 4 bases and 4 bases, in that order; junction bases with no gene match: 2. The CDR3 DNA is TGTGCCATCAGTGGAGGGACAGGGGGAGAGACCCAGTACTTC. Protein product: CAISGGTGGETQYF.

The J gene is TRBJ1-4, the V gene TRBV4-3; 10 bases match TRBD1. With 0 bases clipped from V and 8 bases from J, the junction kept 6 bases outside the gene matches. This CDR3 spans 16 amino acids. Germline V lookup: CDR1 LGHNA, CDR2 YSLEER. The CDR3 region is CASSQDTGTGEEKLFF. CDR3 nucleotides: TGCGCCAGCAGCCAAGATACGGGGACAGGGGAAGAAAAACTGTTTTTT.

This clone has just a few counts. The genes are TRBV5-1 and TRBJ1-1; no reliable D call. The CDR3 consists of 12 residues. Looked up from germline, CDR1 is SGHRS and CDR2 is YFSETQ. The germline V and J ends were trimmed by 2 bases and 10 bases, with 12 bases remaining between them. The CDR3 sequence is CASSFSDRGAFF. The CDR3 DNA reads TGCGCCAGCAGCTTCTCCGATCGGGGAGCTTTCTTT.

This chain joins TRBV19 and TRBJ1-5; TRBD1 matches at 8 bases. CDR3 length: 18 amino acids. Trimming cost V 9 bases and J 0 bases; bases outside gene matches: 16. Germline CDR1 LNHDA, CDR2 SQIVND (reference sequence). The CDR3 reads CARTQDRGGFHSNQPQHF. The CDR3 nucleotides read TGTGCCAGGACCCAAGACAGGGGTGGATTTCATAGCAATCAGCCCCAGCATTTT.

For this clone: At one of its ends the junction is not consistent with the germline gene, which may arise from a read error. This chain links TRBV10-3 with TRBJ1-2, with D possibly TRBD1 on 6 matching bases. The CDR3 runs 13 residues. The germline CDR1 and CDR2 sequences are ENHRY and SYGVKD. The CDR3, as DNA: TGCGCGTCGTTTGGACAGTTGGGCTATGGCTACACCTTC. It encodes CASFGQLGYGYTF.

The table lists this clone with a few counts. V is TRBV19 and J is TRBJ1-5, with TRBD1 as a possible D gene (5 bases). The CDR3 length is 14 residues. Germline V gives CDR1 LNHDA, CDR2 SQIVND (reference sequence). V lost 5 bases, J lost 6 bases, and 14 bases lay in between. The DNA for the CDR3 is TGTGCCAGTAGTCCCCCCAGGGTAGGTCAGCCCCAGCATTTT. This sequence encodes CASSPPRVGQPQHF.

The DNA for the CDR3 is TGTGCCAGCAGCGACGGGACAGTGACCTACGAGCAGTACTTC. Protein product: CASSDGTVTYEQYF. This sequence joins TRBV2 and TRBJ2-7; 7 nucleotides agree with TRBD1. This CDR3 is built from 14 residues. J lost 2 bases, V lost 6 bases, and 7 bases had no gene match. Germline loops: CDR1 SNHLY, CDR2 FYNNEI.